This is a list of T cell receptor beta chains from one sample in a study of OX40 agonist ivuxolimab in advanced cancers. This table comes from immunoSEQ multiplex PCR, and its TCRdb copy is limited to in-frame clones, with some not included. The data show some 45,000 clones, with around 88% seen just once and about a third held by the top ten. The sequencing used CD4+ or CD8+ T cells sorted from blood, collected in a trial of the OX40 agonist ivuxolimab. These receptors came from an adult with an advanced solid tumor such as melanoma, head and neck, liver or kidney cancer. Both conserved end residues are part of each CDR3.

V,J,CDR3
TRBV13,TRBJ1-1,CASSVGKGGVNTEAFF
TRBV11-2,TRBJ2-7,CASREGAGRGEQYF
TRBV7-9,TRBJ1-2,CASSSWTDNYGYTF
TRBV9,TRBJ1-1,CASSVVGQGGEAFF
TRBV6-5,TRBJ2-3,CASRAGLTTQYF
TRBV6-6,TRBJ2-5,CASSYSNTQETQYF
TRBV15,TRBJ2-7,CATSRWGTYEQYF
TRBV4-1,TRBJ2-7,CASSQGSGKQGHYEQYF
TRBV18,TRBJ2-7,CASSPTVVDEQYF
TRBV5-4,TRBJ2-7,CASSLSGLAAYEQYF
TRBV27,TRBJ1-3,CATTSGEIIGNTIYF
TRBV19,TRBJ2-2,CASSPSQGSGELFF
TRBV10-3,TRBJ1-1,CATEKGWGRDTEAFF
TRBV2,TRBJ2-1,CASSGGFGDNEQFF
TRBV12-5,TRBJ2-1,CASGPSGRFYNEQFF
TRBV19,TRBJ2-7,CASSSALEGKYEQYF
TRBV2,TRBJ1-5,CASSEGVLSNQPQHF
TRBV7-3,TRBJ1-1,CASSSSPGSTEAFF
TRBV11-1,TRBJ2-7,CASSHPTSGTDEQYF
TRBV9,TRBJ2-2,CASSVGRGNTGELFF
TRBV5-1,TRBJ1-4,CASSSTTTNEKLFF
TRBV5-1,TRBJ1-1,CASSLSVRPGRLNTEAFF
TRBV7-9,TRBJ1-6,CASSFPGNSPLHF
TRBV29-1,TRBJ2-1,CSVETESNNEQFF
TRBV10-3,TRBJ2-1,CAIGELQGAMNEQFF
TRBV12-5,TRBJ2-5,CASGLGGGFETQYF
TRBV10-3,TRBJ2-7,CAINDRGDEQYF
TRBV30,TRBJ2-3,CAWSVNDRGFQYF
TRBV10-3,TRBJ1-5,CAISSGGEGQPQHF
TRBV2,TRBJ2-5,CASRTDQETQYF
TRBV27,TRBJ1-2,CASSLSGAVYGYTF
TRBV28,TRBJ2-5,CASGAGTSHPGTQYF
TRBV7-3,TRBJ1-6,CASSLAGVARELHF
TRBV9,TRBJ1-2,CASSVGRYGYTF
TRBV15,TRBJ2-1,CATSRDTGGNEQFF